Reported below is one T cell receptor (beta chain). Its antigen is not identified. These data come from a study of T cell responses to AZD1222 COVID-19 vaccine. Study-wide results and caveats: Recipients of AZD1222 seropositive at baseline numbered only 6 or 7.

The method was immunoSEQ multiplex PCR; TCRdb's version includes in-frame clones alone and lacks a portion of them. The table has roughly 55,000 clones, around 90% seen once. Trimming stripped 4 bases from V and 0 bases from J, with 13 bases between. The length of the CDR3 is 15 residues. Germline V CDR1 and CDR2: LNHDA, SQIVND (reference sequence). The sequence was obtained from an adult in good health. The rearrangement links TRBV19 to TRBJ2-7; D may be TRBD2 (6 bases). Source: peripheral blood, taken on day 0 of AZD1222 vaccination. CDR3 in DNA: TGTGCCAGTAGTAAGCCGGGACTCAGCTCCTACGAGCAGTACTTC. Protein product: CASSKPGLSSYEQYF.